A single sample gave rise to the 22 T cell receptor beta chains below, sequenced in a study of T-cell memory formation after mild COVID-19. From the 5' RACE reads, TCRdb called clonotypes with MiXCR, one entry per CDR3 protein. The sample has tens of thousands of distinct CDR3 sequences; about 15% are singletons. Input material: PBMCs or a T cell subset sorted from them (not recorded which). These receptors originate from an adult woman who had mild COVID-19 (a few samples of this study predate the infection). Cell type and time point are not known.

This clonotype was seen repeatedly, ten times or more. The gene calls are TRBV7-9 and TRBJ2-7, with D unclear. The CDR3 runs 16 residues. Germline-derived CDR1 and CDR2 are SEHNR and FQNEAQ (reference sequence). V shed 1 base and J shed 5 bases, with 18 bases lying between them. The CDR3 loop is CASSLGVGVLLDEQYF. The CDR3 nucleotides read TGTGCCAGCAGCTTAGGCGTGGGTGTCCTTTTAGACGAGCAGTACTTC.

The chain recombines TRBV10-3 with TRBJ2-2, with 13 bases identical to TRBD2. The CDR3 loop spans 14 amino acids. V shed 11 bases, J shed 6 bases, and the junction held 6 bases outside the gene matches. The germline V gene has CDR1 ENHRY and CDR2 SYGVKD. Here the CDR3 reads CAAGLAGDSGELFF. Written as DNA, the CDR3 is TGTGCCGCTGGACTAGCGGGAGACTCCGGGGAGCTGTTTTTT.

This clonotype turned up a few times. The CDR3 region has the DNA TGTGCCAGCGGGAGGACTAGCGAAAGCACAGATACGCAGTATTTT. This gives the protein CASGRTSESTDTQYF. The chain links TRBV7-6 to TRBJ2-3, with 9 bases aligning to TRBD2. CDR1 and CDR2 (germline): SGHVS, FNYEAQ. This CDR3 spans 15 amino acids. V gave up 8 bases and J gave up 0 bases; unmatched junction bases: 6.

This clonotype was observed a few times. The chain recombines TRBV7-6 with TRBJ2-7; D tentatively fits TRBD1 or TRBD2 (6 bases each). Trimming took 3 bases from V and 7 from J, leaving 13 bases between them. Germline assignment: CDR1 SGHVS and CDR2 FNYEAQ. The CDR3 spans 13 residues. The CDR3, as DNA: TGTGCCAGCAGCTTTGGGGGGCTGGAAGAGCAGTACTTC. Protein sequence: CASSFGGLEEQYF.

The chain carries TRBV7-9 and TRBJ1-2, with D unresolved. The CDR3 spans 13 residues. The germline V gene encodes CDR1 SEHNR and CDR2 FQNEAQ (reference sequence). Trimming took off 1 base at V and 6 bases at J, with 9 bases between the two ends. The CDR3 sequence is CASSLDFQNGYTF. The CDR3, as DNA: TGTGCCAGCAGCTTAGACTTCCAGAATGGCTACACCTTC.

The table lists this clonotype with a few counts. This chain joins TRBV7-9 and TRBJ1-2, with D possibly TRBD1 on 5 matching bases. With 1 base removed from V and 5 bases from J, the gap between germline ends came to 14 bases. The CDR3 has 15 amino acids. CDR1 and CDR2 from the germline V gene are SEHNR and FQNEAQ (reference sequence). This chain's CDR3 is CASSLVPPGPYGYTF. CDR3 sequence (DNA): TGTGCCAGCAGCTTAGTACCCCCGGGACCTTATGGCTACACCTTC.

This clonotype was observed a handful of times. This chain connects TRBV30 to TRBJ2-3; tentative D call: TRBD1 (6 bases). The CDR3 length is 15 residues. V was pared by 7 bases and J by 1 base, with 18 bases between. Per the germline V gene, CDR1 is GTSNPN and CDR2 is SVGIG (reference sequence). CDR3 residues: CAFIEQGRGTDTQYF. The CDR3 coding sequence is TGTGCCTTCATTGAACAGGGTAGGGGCACAGATACGCAGTATTTT.

This clonotype has only a few counts. V gene TRBV4-3 combines with J gene TRBJ2-7; 7 bases line up with TRBD2. The CDR3 is 13 residues long. The germline V gene has CDR1 LGHNA and CDR2 YSLEER. Trimming at V came to 4 bases and at J to 5 bases, leaving 5 bases not matched to a gene. CDR3 in DNA: TGCGCCAGCAGCCCTGGGGGGGACCACGAGCAGTACTTC. It yields the protein CASSPGGDHEQYF.

This rearrangement joins TRBV7-6 to TRBJ2-5; D not certain. V lost 2 bases to trimming and J lost 0 bases, with 7 bases between them. CDR1 and CDR2 (germline): SGHVS, FNYEAQ. The CDR3 spans 14 residues. CDR3 nucleotide sequence: TGTGCCAGCAGCTTATCCAGGTACCAAGAGACCCAGTACTTC. It is translated as CASSLSRYQETQYF.

In its sample, this clonotype was seen a few times. The chain employs TRBV12-3 or TRBV12-4 and TRBJ2-2; D ambiguous. This CDR3 has 14 amino acids. V was cut by 4 bases and J by 2 bases, with 8 bases left in between. This CDR3 reads CASSWIINTGELFF. The CDR3, as DNA: TGTGCCAGCAGTTGGATTATAAACACCGGGGAGCTGTTTTTT.

The chain is built from TRBV29-1 and TRBJ2-7; D may match TRBD1 or TRBD2 (5 bases each). The CDR3 has 12 amino acids. Germline CDR1 SQVTM, CDR2 ANQGSEA. Trimming removed 6 bases at V and 2 bases at J, with 11 bases between. This CDR3 is CSVGDGTYEQYF. In nucleotides, the CDR3 is TGCAGCGTGGGGGACGGGACCTACGAGCAGTACTTC.

The gene calls are TRBV5-1 and TRBJ2-1, with 7 bases that match TRBD1. The length of the CDR3 is 16 residues. The germline gives CDR1 SGHRS, CDR2 YFSETQ. Trimming removed 0 bases from V and 8 bases from J; junction bases left unmatched: 11. CDR3 DNA: TGCGCCAGCAGCTTGGCCAGGACAGGTGGCCCACATGAGCAGTTCTTC. As protein: CASSLARTGGPHEQFF.

This chain joins TRBV24-1 and TRBJ2-1; D might be TRBD2 (6 bases). The germline CDR1 and CDR2 sequences are KGHDR and SFDVKD. CDR3 length: 13 residues. V lost 9 bases and J 0 bases, leaving 8 bases between the germline ends. The CDR3 nucleotides read TGTGCCACCTCCGGGGGCTCCTACAATGAGCAGTTCTTC. Its translation: CATSGGSYNEQFF.

The chain employs TRBV7-9 and TRBJ2-1; weak D call: TRBD2 (6 bases). Germline V gene lookup returns CDR1 SEHNR and CDR2 FQNEAQ (reference sequence). This CDR3 has 13 amino acids. V dropped 5 bases and J dropped 4 bases, with 9 bases sitting between them. The CDR3 coding sequence is TGTGCCAGCAGCCTGGACTATTACAATGAGCAGTTCTTC. Residues: CASSLDYYNEQFF.

This clonotype was observed a handful of times. The gene calls are TRBV12-3 or TRBV12-4 and TRBJ1-1; D remains unclear. V gave up 5 bases and J gave up 11 bases, with 21 bases separating them. The CDR3 totals 14 residues. CDR3: CASSEKQVPYMAFF. The DNA for the CDR3 is TGTGCCAGCAGTGAAAAACAAGTTCCCTATATGGCTTTCTTT.

This sequence joins TRBV9 and TRBJ2-3; 9 bases are a match to TRBD2. The V gene end was trimmed by 2 bases and the J gene end by 5 bases; junction bases not matched to a gene: 3. Germline loops: CDR1 SGDLS, CDR2 YYNGEE. This CDR3 is built from 14 residues. The CDR3 spells CASSVTSGRDTQYF. CDR3 bases: TGTGCCAGCAGCGTGACTAGCGGTAGAGATACGCAGTATTTT. Supplemented by reference TRBV9 and TRBJ2-3, the full variable domain reads DSGVTQTPKHLITATGQRVTLRCSPRSGDLSVYWYQQSLDQGLQFLIQYYNGEERAKGNILERFSAQQFPDLHSELNLSSLELGDSALYFCASSVTSGRDTQYFGPGTRLTVL.

The J gene is TRBJ2-1, the V gene TRBV7-3, with D possibly TRBD1 on 5 matching bases. The CDR3 has 14 amino acids. In germline, CDR1 is SGHTA, CDR2 FQGTGA. V lost 2 bases and J 8 bases, leaving 13 bases between the germline ends. The CDR3 coding sequence is TGTGCCAGCAGCTTAGGAGACAGTCCCCATGAGCAGTTCTTC. It is translated as CASSLGDSPHEQFF.

The table lists this clonotype with a few counts. V is TRBV7-7 and J is TRBJ2-2; D ambiguous. The germline V gene has CDR1 SSHAT and CDR2 FNYEAQ (reference sequence). V lost 1 base to trimming and J lost 4 bases, with 13 bases between them. The CDR3 contains 16 residues. The CDR3 is CASSLDFDLITGELFF. Written as DNA, the CDR3 is TGTGCCAGCAGCTTAGATTTCGATCTGATCACCGGGGAGCTGTTTTTT. The full variable domain, with the rest looked up from reference TRBV7-7 and TRBJ2-2, is GAGVSQSPRYKVTKRGQDVTLRCDPISSHATLYWYQQALGQGPEFLTYFNYEAQPDKSGLPSDRFSAERPEGSISTLTIQRTEQRDSAMYRCASSLDFDLITGELFFGEGSRLTVL.

This chain connects TRBV12-3 or TRBV12-4 to TRBJ1-2; no clear D gene. Trimming took off 7 bases at V and 3 bases at J, with 12 bases between the two ends. CDR3 size: 13 residues. In nucleotides, the CDR3 is TGTGCCAGCAATGGCGGGGAACACTATGGCTACACCTTC. Translation: CASNGGEHYGYTF.

This clonotype was detected only a few times. This chain uses TRBV12-3 or TRBV12-4 with TRBJ1-1; D may be TRBD1 (5 bases). The V and J ends lost 3 bases and 7 bases respectively, with 24 bases between them. The CDR3 sequence is 17 residues long. The CDR3 DNA reads as TGTGCCAGCAGTTTTAAATTCCGTCGACAGCTTACGGGTGAAGCTTTCTTT. It translates to CASSFKFRRQLTGEAFF.

This clonotype was recorded a few times. The V gene is TRBV6-4, the J gene TRBJ2-1, with D possibly matching TRBD2 (6 bases). CDR3 length: 15 residues. Between the trimmed V and J ends, which lost 4 bases and 5 bases, there was a span of 15 bases. Looked up from germline, CDR1 is MRHNA and CDR2 is SNTAGT. The CDR3 DNA sequence: TGTGCCAGCAGTGTCGGCCGGGACTTCCACAATGAGCAGTTCTTC. Its protein is CASSVGRDFHNEQFF.

The CDR3 protein is CASSSRQGWTDTQYF. CDR3 DNA: TGTGCCAGCAGTTCCAGACAGGGATGGACAGATACGCAGTATTTT. The chain recombines TRBV27 with TRBJ2-3; TRBD1 matches at 7 bases. V shed 4 bases and J 3 bases; nucleotides not matched to a gene: 7. The V gene's germline CDR1 is MNHEY and CDR2 SMNVEV (reference sequence). The CDR3 contains 15 residues.